The T cell receptor (beta chain) described here comes from a study of T cell repertoires in cytomegalovirus infection. Study as a whole: From public TCR beta signatures came an indication of both CMV infection and matching HLA type.

Findings and caveats of the study: Based on cumulative public TCR beta family frequency, carriers of CMV plus the relevant HLA were identified. There were HLA-C-restricted CMV-specific TCR beta clonotypes dominating the ex vivo response.

TCRdb analysed the reads with MiXCR anew, one entry per CDR3 protein. The sample shows 350,000 to 500,000 distinct CDR3 sequences, around 32% of them seen only once. The CDR3 runs 15 residues. CDR1 and CDR2 (germline): SGHTA, FQGNSA. Note on this clonotype: Its target is unknown. Mismatch with germline at one junction end may stem from a read error.

Sample: PBMCs. The origin of this receptor is a human donor in good health (CMV status not recorded). Some clones in this sample may be carry-over from other donors' samples. The chain recombines TRBV7-2 with TRBJ2-2; TRBD2 agrees at 8 bases. CDR3 protein: CASSRSGVGTGELFF. CDR3 sequence (DNA): TGTGCCAGCAGCCGTAGCGGGGTCGGGACCGGGGAGCTTTTTTTT.